The TCR beta chain described here comes from a study of shared clonotypes between healthy human individuals. Findings and limits, study-wide: The donor pool, a small one, limited the genetic and exposure-history diversity represented. A reduction in generation probabilities was seen for non-shared clonotypes relative to those shared by all four donors. An effect of sequencing depth on clonotype sharing among donors was expected.

Every subset had its genomic DNA shared out evenly among several immunoSEQ plates. Measured with immunoSEQ multiplex PCR; TCRdb has only the in-frame clones, and not every one. The table lists fewer than 1 million clones, about 96% of them singletons. The CDR3 length is 15 residues. Per germline, CDR1 SEHNR and CDR2 FQNEAQ (reference sequence). Trimming took off 1 base at V and 3 bases at J, with 13 bases between the two ends. Only CD45RO-negative cells positively selected for CCR7 counted as naive CD8 cells, so terminally differentiated effector memory CD45RA+ cells were excluded. Regarding this clone: As yet, its antigen is unknown.

This receptor was obtained from a man aged 25 to 45 in good health. Sequencing was carried out using naive CD8+ T cells sorted from blood. The chain is built from TRBV7-9 and TRBJ2-7; D tentatively fits TRBD1 or TRBD2 (5 bases each). The CDR3 DNA sequence: TGTGCCAGCAGCTTAGTGGGACCTTTAGTCTACGAGCAGTACTTC. Its translation: CASSLVGPLVYEQYF.